Listed here are 29 T cell receptor beta chains from one sample, sequenced in a study of blood T cell repertoires in COVID-19. Assay: immunoSEQ multiplex PCR; the TCRdb copy retains only in-frame clones and omits some. The profile shows approximately 110,000 clones, approximately 91% of them singletons. Sequenced sample: peripheral blood. The receptors were gathered from a woman aged 70-85 years who had recovered from COVID-19.

This clone was seen a single time. V is TRBV6-6 and J is TRBJ2-1, with D possibly TRBD1 on 6 matching bases. The CDR3 has 15 amino acids. Trimming shortened V by 2 bases and J by 6 bases, and 14 bases separated the two germline ends. Germline assignment: CDR1 MNHNY and CDR2 SVGAGI (reference sequence). In DNA form, the CDR3 reads TGTGCCAGCAGTTACGGGACAACGTTTGGCAATGAGCAGTTCTTC. It encodes CASSYGTTFGNEQFF.

The chain carries TRBV6-1 and TRBJ2-2, with D perhaps TRBD1 (6 bases). Trimming removed 1 base from V and 5 bases from J, with 8 bases in between. The CDR3 runs 14 residues. Germline values: CDR1 MNHNS, CDR2 SASEGT. CDR3 sequence: CASSEGTATGELFF. The CDR3 DNA follows: TGTGCCAGCAGTGAAGGGACAGCGACCGGGGAGCTGTTTTTT.

This chain joins TRBV7-2 and TRBJ2-3; 9 bases map to TRBD1. Germline V CDR1 and CDR2: SGHTA, FQGNSA. V shed 5 bases and J 4 bases; nucleotides not matched to a gene: 13. This CDR3 spans 17 amino acids. The CDR3 protein is CASSAIPGQGPSDTQYF. The CDR3 bases are TGTGCCAGCAGCGCTATACCGGGACAGGGCCCTTCAGATACGCAGTATTTT.

The J gene is TRBJ2-7, the V gene TRBV12-3 or TRBV12-4; D unresolved. The CDR3 spans 12 residues. Trimming took off 6 bases at V and 3 bases at J, with 9 bases between the two ends. CDR3 DNA: TGTGCCAGCAGCGGGTCCCGCTACGAGCAGTACTTC. It translates to CASSGSRYEQYF.

The V call is TRBV11-3, the J call TRBJ2-2, with D unresolved. V gave up 4 bases and J gave up 7 bases, with 10 bases separating them. CDR1 is SGHNT and CDR2 is YENEEA in the germline V gene. This CDR3 region has 13 residues. The CDR3 DNA follows: TGTGCCAGCAGCTCGCAGGTGGGCGGGGAGCTGTTTTTT. Translated, it gives CASSSQVGGELFF. The variable domain in full, with the rest retrieved from reference TRBV11-3 and TRBJ2-2, is EAGVVQSPRYKIIEKKQPVAFWCNPISGHNTLYWYLQNLGQGPELLIRYENEEAVDDSQLPKDRFSAERLKGVDSTLKIQPAELGDSAVYLCASSSQVGGELFFGEGSRLTVL.

The rearrangement uses TRBV13 and TRBJ2-1; maybe TRBD1 (8 bases). This CDR3 contains 14 residues. Germline V CDR1 and CDR2: PRHDT, FYEKMQ (reference sequence). Trimming pared 5 bases from V and 7 bases from J, leaving 15 bases between. Written as DNA, the CDR3 is TGTGCCAGCAGCCAATTACAGGGGGGGAATGAGCAGTTCTTC. Encoded protein: CASSQLQGGNEQFF.

The V call is TRBV10-2, the J call TRBJ2-1, with 12 bases aligning to TRBD2. The CDR3 has 16 residues. The germline gives CDR1 WSHSY, CDR2 SAAADI. Trimming cost V 1 base and J 9 bases; bases outside gene matches: 7. The CDR3 region has the DNA TGCGCCAGCAGTGAGTTCCTAGCGGGAGGGCCGGGTGAGCAGTTCTTC. As protein: CASSEFLAGGPGEQFF.

The rearrangement links TRBV7-3 to TRBJ2-1; D possibly corresponds to TRBD2 (6 bases). Germline V gene lookup returns CDR1 SGHTA and CDR2 FQGTGA. V was trimmed by 5 bases and J by 4 bases, leaving 15 bases between them. This CDR3 is 15 amino acids long. DNA of the CDR3: TGTGCCAGCAGCCCGTTGGGGGGAACTTACAATGAGCAGTTCTTC. Translated: CASSPLGGTYNEQFF.

The V call is TRBV3-1 (or the pseudogene TRBV3-2), the J call TRBJ2-2, with TRBD1 matching over 7 bases. CDR3 length: 14 amino acids. V shed 4 bases, J shed 6 bases, and the junction held 5 bases outside the gene matches. The germline gives CDR1 LGHDT, CDR2 YNNKEL (reference sequence). CDR3 nucleotides: TGTGCCAGCAGCCGACAGGGTCGGTCCGGGGAGCTGTTTTTT. Translating gives CASSRQGRSGELFF.

This sequence joins TRBV30 and TRBJ2-5; D not resolved. Germline CDR1 is GTSNPN and CDR2 is SVGIG (reference sequence). This CDR3 spans 12 amino acids. With 0 bases removed from V and 5 bases from J, the gap between germline ends came to 7 bases. CDR3 protein: CAWSVKRETQYF. CDR3 coding DNA: TGTGCCTGGAGTGTCAAGCGCGAGACCCAGTACTTC.

J is TRBJ1-6 and V is TRBV5-4, with 8 bases fitting TRBD1. The CDR3 loop spans 16 amino acids. J gave up 7 bases and V 5 bases, and 11 bases lay outside the gene matches. Germline V gene sequence: CDR1 SGHNT, CDR2 YYREEE (reference sequence). For the CDR3, the DNA is TGTGCCAGCAGTCGCTCAGGGGGCGGTCTGAATTCACCCCTCCACTTT. Its protein product is CASSRSGGGLNSPLHF.

This rearrangement joins TRBV4-2 to TRBJ1-3, with a weak D call TRBD1 (5 bases). V dropped 4 bases and J dropped 2 bases, with 15 bases sitting between them. Germline CDR1 is LGHNA and CDR2 is YNFKEQ. The CDR3 totals 16 residues. CDR3 nucleotide sequence: TGTGCCAGCAGCCCCCTGGGCGGGGGGACTGGAAACACCATATATTTT. It codes for CASSPLGGGTGNTIYF.

This chain uses TRBV2 with TRBJ2-7; 7 bases line up with TRBD1. Per germline, CDR1 SNHLY and CDR2 FYNNEI. This CDR3 contains 14 residues. The J segment lost 4 bases and the V segment lost 9 bases, leaving 12 bases of the junction unmatched. The CDR3 here is CARGLPGQTYEQYF. CDR3 nucleotide sequence: TGTGCCAGAGGGTTGCCGGGACAGACTTACGAGCAGTACTTC.

The chain is built from TRBV6-4 and TRBJ2-3, with 7 positions matching TRBD2. The CDR3 contains 13 residues. The germline V gene encodes CDR1 MRHNA and CDR2 SNTAGT. V shed 5 bases, J shed 5 bases, and the junction held 4 bases outside the gene matches. The DNA of the CDR3 is TGTGCCAGCAGTAGCGGGATCGGAGATACGCAGTATTTT. Encoded protein: CASSSGIGDTQYF.

The gene calls are TRBV5-5 and TRBJ1-2; the match to TRBD1 covers 8 bases. Per germline, CDR1 SGHKS and CDR2 YYEKEE (reference sequence). V was pared by 3 bases and J by 4 bases, with 5 bases of the junction left unmatched. The CDR3 is made up of 14 amino acids. This CDR3 reads CASSSGQGSYGYTF. The CDR3 DNA is TGTGCCAGCAGCTCAGGACAGGGCAGCTATGGCTACACCTTC.

V and J are TRBV9 and TRBJ2-7; 9 bases match TRBD1. The CDR3 is made up of 14 amino acids. V dropped 3 bases and J dropped 6; count of bases not matched to a gene: 7. The V gene's germline CDR1 is SGDLS and CDR2 YYNGEE. The CDR3 coding sequence is TGTGCCAGCAGCGCTACCGGGACAGGGCTCGAGCAGTACTTC. Translated: CASSATGTGLEQYF.

The J gene is TRBJ2-1, the V gene TRBV24-1; 7 bases line up with TRBD2. There are 12 residues in the CDR3. V gave up 9 bases and J gave up 7 bases; unmatched junction bases: 5. The germline V gene encodes CDR1 KGHDR and CDR2 SFDVKD. The CDR3 sequence: CATGGVGNEQFF. Written as DNA, the CDR3 is TGTGCCACCGGGGGGGTCGGGAATGAGCAGTTCTTC.

The J gene is TRBJ2-3, the V gene TRBV5-1; a possible D gene is TRBD2 (6 bases). Germline CDR1 is SGHRS and CDR2 is YFSETQ. The V end lost 5 bases, the J end lost 2 bases, and 15 bases lay between the germline ends. The CDR3 is made up of 15 amino acids. CDR3 DNA: TGCGCCAGCAGGGAAGGCGGGGTGACCACAGATACGCAGTATTTT. Its translation is CASREGGVTTDTQYF.

This chain joins TRBV5-1 and TRBJ2-2; tentatively, D is TRBD1 (5 bases). The germline V and J ends were trimmed by 2 bases and 5 bases, with 13 bases remaining between them. The V gene's germline CDR1 is SGHRS and CDR2 YFSETQ. This CDR3 has 15 amino acids. CDR3 loop: CASSFRTGATGELFF. CDR3 in DNA: TGCGCCAGCAGCTTCAGAACAGGAGCTACCGGGGAGCTGTTTTTT.

The genes are TRBV6-5 and TRBJ2-7, with D perhaps matching TRBD1 (6 bases). The length of the CDR3 is 15 residues. Deletions cut 0 bases from V and 7 bases from J, with 16 bases between. Germline CDR1 MNHEY, CDR2 SVGAGI. CDR3 DNA: TGTGCCAGCAGTTACTCCCGGACTGTTAGGGGGGAGCAGTACTTC. Translated, it gives CASSYSRTVRGEQYF.

This clone was counted between two and nine times. The rearrangement links TRBV30 to TRBJ2-3; 7 bases are a match to TRBD2. J gave up 6 bases and V 2 bases, and 5 bases lay outside the gene matches. Germline-derived CDR1 and CDR2 are GTSNPN and SVGIG (reference sequence). CDR3 length: 13 amino acids. CDR3 in amino acids: CAWSRYSGDTQYF. CDR3 DNA: TGTGCCTGGAGTCGATATAGCGGGGATACGCAGTATTTT.

This clone was seen once. V and J are TRBV5-1 and TRBJ2-4, with TRBD1 matching over 8 bases. The germline gives CDR1 SGHRS, CDR2 YFSETQ. The J segment lost 1 base and the V segment lost 8 bases, leaving 11 bases of the junction unmatched. This CDR3 is built from 16 residues. The CDR3 protein is CASMTGVLDAKNIQYF. The CDR3 region has the DNA TGCGCCAGTATGACAGGGGTCCTGGATGCCAAAAACATTCAGTACTTC.

The V gene is TRBV6-1, the J gene TRBJ2-1; the D gene is possibly TRBD2 (6 bases). This CDR3 has 13 residues. V lost 1 base to trimming and J lost 12 bases, with 13 bases between them. Looked up from germline, CDR1 is MNHNS and CDR2 is SASEGT. For the CDR3, the DNA is TGTGCCAGCAGTGAAGGGAGGGACCTTGGGCAGTTCTTC. This gives the protein CASSEGRDLGQFF.

This rearrangement joins TRBV4-3 to TRBJ1-1; D is uncertain. The V gene's germline CDR1 is LGHNA and CDR2 YSLEER. The CDR3 is 14 residues long. The V end lost 1 base, the J end lost 1 base, and 7 bases lay between the germline ends. The CDR3 here is CASSQGPSNTEAFF. Here the CDR3 DNA reads TGCGCCAGCAGCCAAGGTCCATCGAACACTGAAGCTTTCTTT.

A note on this clone: Different DNA sequences within this sample yield the same CDR3. The rearrangement links TRBV9 to TRBJ1-1, with 8 bases that match TRBD1. In germline, CDR1 is SGDLS, CDR2 YYNGEE. The V gene end was trimmed by 2 bases and the J gene end by 4 bases; junction bases not matched to a gene: 1. This CDR3 is built from 13 residues. The CDR3, as DNA: TGTGCCAGCAGCGTCGGACAGGGCACTGAAGCTTTCTTT. As protein: CASSVGQGTEAFF.

The chain links TRBV4-1 to TRBJ1-5; D may be TRBD1 (6 bases). The CDR3 covers 14 residues. V lost 4 bases, J lost 6 bases, and 13 bases lay in between. Germline V gene data show CDR1 as MGHRA and CDR2 as YSYEKL. CDR3 sequence: CASSRTVRIQPQHF. The CDR3 DNA is TGCGCCAGCAGCCGGACAGTTAGGATTCAGCCCCAGCATTTT.

The table lists this clone with a few counts. This chain connects TRBV7-6 to TRBJ2-7; 8 nucleotides align to TRBD2. The CDR3 runs to 16 residues. After removal of 5 bases from V and 2 bases from J, the junction contained 11 bases not matched to a gene. The V gene's germline CDR1 is SGHVS and CDR2 FNYEAQ. The chain's CDR3 is CASSATTSGGTYEQYF. The CDR3 region has the DNA TGTGCCAGCAGCGCCACAACTAGCGGTGGTACCTACGAGCAGTACTTC.

This clone was seen once. Other nucleotide sequences in the sample specify the same CDR3. This chain uses TRBV28 with TRBJ1-1; D not certain. The CDR3 loop spans 14 amino acids. V was shortened by 5 bases and J by 6 bases, with 16 bases between the two germline ends. Germline values: CDR1 MDHEN, CDR2 SYDVKM. The CDR3 nucleotides are TGTGCCAGCAGTCTTCAGGCCGCCCTCTCTGAAGCTTTCTTT. Residues: CASSLQAALSEAFF.

This chain joins TRBV23-1 and TRBJ1-2; tentative D call: TRBD1 (6 bases). TRBV23-1 is reported as an ORF; its role is uncertain. V was shortened by 3 bases and J by 9 bases, with 14 bases between the two germline ends. This CDR3 contains 13 residues. The CDR3 DNA reads as TGCGCCAGCAGTCATCTCGGCAGGGGTAGCTACACCTTC. Its translation is CASSHLGRGSYTF.